The 31 T cell receptor beta chains presented below share a single source sample, sequenced in a study of CD8 T cells in ankylosing spondylitis. TCRdb reprocessed the 5' RACE reads with MiXCR, giving one entry per CDR3 protein. This sample has roughly 230,000 distinct CDR3 sequences, with more than 9% found just once. The sequenced sample consisted of blood, either unsorted or a sorted T cell fraction (not recorded which). Receptors were obtained from a male donor with ankylosing spondylitis or in good health (not recorded which).

This clonotype was recorded at least ten times. The V gene is TRBV21-1, the J gene TRBJ2-5; the listed D gene, TRBD2, was not tested against the DNA. TRBV21-1 is a pseudogene locus. The CDR3 runs to 15 residues. CDR3 sequence (DNA): TGTGCCAGCAGCACAGGTAGCGGGGGCCAAGAGACCCAGTACTTC. Protein product: CASSTGSGGQETQYF.

This clonotype was counted many times. The chain carries TRBV12-3 or TRBV12-4 and TRBJ1-1; D gene uncertain. The CDR3 extends over 14 amino acids. Trimming took 7 bases from V and 6 from J, leaving 18 bases between them. The CDR3 spells CASTNGLLGAEAFF. The CDR3 DNA follows: TGTGCCAGCACTAATGGGCTACTGGGAGCTGAAGCTTTCTTT.

This clonotype was observed a handful of times. V usage is TRBV7-9 and J usage is TRBJ1-2; 7 bases fit TRBD1. This CDR3 is 15 amino acids long. Germline V gene data show CDR1 as SEHNR and CDR2 as FQNEAQ (reference sequence). The V and J ends lost 5 bases and 1 base, in that order; junction bases with no gene match: 7. Here the CDR3 reads CASSGTDRRNYGYTF. The CDR3 nucleotides read TGTGCCAGCAGCGGGACGGACAGGCGTAACTATGGCTACACCTTC.

This clonotype came up a few times. The chain has TRBV24-1 and TRBJ2-3; weak D call: TRBD1 (5 bases). The CDR3 consists of 15 residues. Trimming shortened V by 4 bases and J by 2 bases, and 12 bases separated the two germline ends. CDR1 and CDR2 from the germline V gene are KGHDR and SFDVKD. The DNA of the CDR3 is TGTGCCACCAGTGACTCCGGACACCTCACAGATACGCAGTATTTT. As protein: CATSDSGHLTDTQYF.

This clonotype was seen a handful of times. The chain has TRBV10-2 and TRBJ2-2; unclear D gene. V shed 3 bases and J shed 0 bases, with 14 bases lying between them. The germline CDR1 and CDR2 sequences are WSHSY and SAAADI. This CDR3 is built from 17 residues. This CDR3 is CASSESRHLTNTGELFF. The CDR3 nucleotides are TGCGCCAGCAGTGAAAGTCGGCATCTTACGAACACCGGGGAGCTGTTTTTT.

In this sample, this clonotype turned up many times. The chain employs TRBV2 and TRBJ1-1; TRBD1 matches 7 bases. V trimming: 9 bases; J trimming: 1 base; junction bases outside the gene matches: 5. The CDR3 covers 13 residues. In germline, CDR1 is SNHLY, CDR2 FYNNEI. The CDR3 loop is CASTWTGNTEAFF. The CDR3 region has the DNA TGTGCCAGTACTTGGACAGGGAACACTGAAGCTTTCTTT.

The V call is TRBV7-2, the J call TRBJ2-3; D unclear. Germline-derived CDR1 and CDR2 are SGHTA and FQGNSA. The ends were cut back, 1 base at V and 2 bases at J, with 10 bases in the middle. The CDR3 spans 15 residues. CDR3 DNA sequence: TGTGCCAGCAGCTTAGAGGGCAGCCCCACAGATACGCAGTATTTT. Translating gives CASSLEGSPTDTQYF.

This clonotype was recorded at least ten times. The chain uses TRBV20-1 and TRBJ1-1; D remains ambiguous. There are 14 residues in the CDR3. Germline assignment: CDR1 DFQATT and CDR2 SNEGSKA (reference sequence). V was shortened by 1 base and J by 1 base, with 10 bases between the two germline ends. This chain's CDR3 is CSARGEGWNTEAFF. The CDR3 DNA reads TGCAGTGCTAGAGGGGAGGGCTGGAACACTGAAGCTTTCTTT.

This clonotype showed up many times. The gene calls are TRBV21-1 and TRBJ1-2; the table's D gene call, TRBD1, was not cross checked with the DNA. TRBV21-1 is given as a pseudogene. The CDR3 sequence is 14 residues long. CDR3 in amino acids: CASSNFGRGYGYTF. The CDR3 nucleotides are TGTGCCAGCAGCAATTTCGGCAGGGGCTATGGCTACACCTTC.

V gene TRBV7-2 combines with J gene TRBJ2-3, with TRBD2 identical over 9 bases. V shed 1 base and J 4 bases; nucleotides not matched to a gene: 3. The CDR3 totals 15 residues. From germline, CDR1 is SGHTA and CDR2 FQGNSA. This CDR3 is CASSLGAGGPDTQYF. The CDR3 region has the DNA TGTGCCAGCAGCTTAGGGGCGGGGGGGCCAGATACGCAGTATTTT. Full variable domain (missing parts from reference TRBV7-2 and TRBJ2-3): GAGVSQSPSNKVTEKGKDVELRCDPISGHTALYWYRQSLGQGLEFLIYFQGNSAPDKSGLPSDRFSAERTGGSVSTLTIQRTQQEDSAVYLCASSLGAGGPDTQYFGPGTRLTVL.

This clonotype was observed a few times. The CDR3 loop reads CASKLEGEAFF. The DNA for the CDR3 is TGTGCCAGCAAGCTGGAAGGTGAAGCTTTCTTT. The chain links TRBV2 to TRBJ1-1; D is unclear. In germline, CDR1 is SNHLY, CDR2 FYNNEI. With 7 bases removed from V and 7 bases from J, the gap between germline ends came to 10 bases. The CDR3 runs 11 residues.

In its sample, this clonotype was seen many times. CDR3 residues: CASSSGGTSSYNEQFF. The CDR3 region has the DNA TGCGCCAGCAGCTCGGGCGGGACTAGCTCCTACAATGAGCAGTTCTTC. This rearrangement joins TRBV5-1 to TRBJ2-1; 8 positions agree with TRBD2. The CDR3 is 16 amino acids. V lost 3 bases to trimming and J lost 0 bases; unmatched junction nucleotides: 5. The germline V gene has CDR1 SGHRS and CDR2 YFSETQ.

This clonotype has a count of ten or more. The V call is TRBV20-1, the J call TRBJ2-3; D remains unclear. The V gene's germline CDR1 is DFQATT and CDR2 SNEGSKA (reference sequence). V was shortened by 6 bases and J by 4 bases, with 11 bases between the two germline ends. The CDR3 runs to 12 residues. The chain's CDR3 is CSAPEWADTQYF. The CDR3 DNA sequence: TGCAGTGCCCCCGAATGGGCAGATACGCAGTATTTT.

Ten or more counts support this clonotype. The chain carries TRBV12-3 or TRBV12-4 and TRBJ2-7; no definite D call. Trimming took 2 bases from V and 11 from J, leaving 16 bases between them. CDR3 length equals 13 residues. In DNA form, the CDR3 reads TGTGCCAGCAGTTTACTTGGCGAGGTGGGCGAGTACTTC. It codes for CASSLLGEVGEYF.

This clonotype has a count of ten or more. J is TRBJ1-5 and V is TRBV12-3 or TRBV12-4; 7 bases map to TRBD1. The CDR3 has 14 residues. V was clipped by 4 bases and J by 6 bases; unmatched bases: 6. Here the CDR3 reads CASSSLSGGQPQHF. Written as DNA, the CDR3 is TGTGCCAGCAGTTCCCTTTCAGGGGGTCAGCCCCAGCATTTT.

This clonotype was detected many times. The chain recombines TRBV7-2 with TRBJ2-7, with D uncertain. The germline V and J ends were trimmed by 6 bases and 7 bases, with 13 bases remaining between them. In germline, CDR1 is SGHTA, CDR2 FQGNSA. The CDR3 spans 12 residues. As DNA, the CDR3 is TGTGCCAGCAGTTTTTCCGGTGGAGAGCAGTACTTC. As protein: CASSFSGGEQYF.

This chain links TRBV6-1 with TRBJ1-1, with a tentative D call TRBD1 (6 bases). The CDR3 consists of 15 residues. Germline V lookup: CDR1 MNHNS, CDR2 SASEGT. Trimming took 6 bases from V and 6 from J, leaving 20 bases between them. The CDR3 DNA is TGTGCCAGCAGCCCAGGGGCCACTGGACCCGCTGAAGCTTTCTTT. Amino acids: CASSPGATGPAEAFF.

The table lists this clonotype with many counts. J is TRBJ2-5 and V is TRBV20-1; TRBD2 might be the D (6 bases). Trimming shortened V by 7 bases and J by 4 bases, and 16 bases separated the two germline ends. The CDR3 runs 13 residues. CDR1 is DFQATT and CDR2 is SNEGSKA in the germline V gene (reference sequence). In DNA, the CDR3 is TGCAGTGGAGTGGGGGGAGGTAGAGAGACCCAGTACTTC. Protein product: CSGVGGGRETQYF.

This clonotype was seen more than once but under ten times. This sequence joins TRBV20-1 and TRBJ2-1, with 9 bases identical to TRBD2. The J segment lost 7 bases and the V segment lost 6 bases, leaving 13 bases of the junction unmatched. This CDR3 is built from 15 residues. CDR1 is DFQATT and CDR2 is SNEGSKA in the germline V gene (reference sequence). Here the CDR3 DNA reads TGCAGTGCGACGCGCGGACTAGCGTCGGTGAATGAGCAGTTCTTC. Its translation: CSATRGLASVNEQFF.

This clonotype was picked up many times. V gene TRBV7-8 combines with J gene TRBJ2-5; D is possibly TRBD1 or TRBD2 (5 bases each). The V end was cut by 2 bases, the J end by 1 base, with 14 bases between. The germline V gene encodes CDR1 SGHVS and CDR2 FQNEAQ. The CDR3 has 16 amino acids. The CDR3 is CASSLRDALSQETQYF. The CDR3 DNA reads as TGTGCCAGCAGCTTAAGGGACGCCTTGAGCCAAGAGACCCAGTACTTC.

This clonotype was seen a few times. The rearrangement links TRBV7-2 to TRBJ1-5, with D perhaps TRBD1 (5 bases). The CDR3 has 15 residues. Germline V lookup: CDR1 SGHTA, CDR2 FQGNSA. Trimming took 1 base from V and 7 from J, leaving 14 bases between them. The CDR3 here is CASSLVLGTDQPQHF. In nucleotides, the CDR3 is TGTGCCAGCAGCTTAGTTTTAGGGACGGACCAGCCCCAGCATTTT.

This clonotype was observed many times. V and J are TRBV9 and TRBJ2-1; D is unresolved. Trimming shortened V by 1 base and J by 0 bases, and 14 bases separated the two germline ends. The germline V gene has CDR1 SGDLS and CDR2 YYNGEE. The CDR3 sequence is 17 residues long. CDR3 in amino acids: CASSVRPTPNSYNEQFF. The CDR3 nucleotides are TGTGCCAGCAGCGTAAGGCCGACTCCTAACTCCTACAATGAGCAGTTCTTC.

Ten or more counts support this clonotype. The chain joins TRBV12-3 or TRBV12-4 to TRBJ2-3; D is possibly TRBD1 (6 bases). Trimming left V 6 bases short and J 4 bases short, with 20 bases between. This CDR3 comprises 16 residues. CDR3 residues: CASSRRTATLADTQYF. Here the CDR3 DNA reads TGTGCCAGCAGCCGCAGGACAGCTACCCTCGCAGATACGCAGTATTTT.

This clonotype was picked up a small number of times. The chain employs TRBV12-2 and TRBJ2-1; the table's D call of TRBD2 was not tested on the DNA. TRBV12-2 is marked as a pseudogene. This CDR3 is 19 amino acids long. This CDR3 reads CASRLVASGLAGALGEQFF. The CDR3 DNA is TGTGCAAGTCGCTTAGTAGCATCCGGACTAGCGGGGGCGTTGGGTGAGCAGTTCTTC.

This clonotype was observed many times. This sequence joins TRBV2 and TRBJ2-2; maybe TRBD1 (6 bases). The CDR3 runs 14 residues. CDR1 is SNHLY, CDR2 FYNNEI, per germline. V gave up 5 bases and J gave up 6 bases, with 13 bases separating them. The CDR3 sequence: CASSNRAAAGELFF. DNA for the CDR3: TGTGCCAGCAGTAACAGGGCGGCGGCCGGGGAGCTGTTTTTT.

This clonotype was detected many times. The gene calls are TRBV29-1 and TRBJ2-3; the D gene is possibly TRBD1 (5 bases). CDR3 size: 13 residues. The V end lost 4 bases, the J end lost 0 bases, and 8 bases lay between the germline ends. Germline loops: CDR1 SQVTM, CDR2 ANQGSEA. In DNA, the CDR3 is TGCAGCGTTGTTCCAGGGAGCACAGATACGCAGTATTTT. It encodes CSVVPGSTDTQYF.

The rearrangement joins TRBV30 to TRBJ2-5; 9 bases map to TRBD1. The CDR3 extends over 16 amino acids. Losses at the gene ends were 0 bases for V and 1 base for J; bases not matched to a gene: 6. Germline CDR1 reads GTSNPN; CDR2 reads SVGIG (reference sequence). The CDR3 sequence: CAWSVGDRAPQETQYF. CDR3 nucleotide sequence: TGTGCCTGGAGTGTTGGGGACAGGGCACCCCAAGAGACCCAGTACTTC.

This clonotype came up many times. The CDR3 DNA reads as TGCGCCAGCAGCCTCCTCGTTAGCGGTAGCTCCTACAATGAGCAGTTCTTC. It encodes CASSLLVSGSSYNEQFF. The chain carries TRBV5-1 and TRBJ2-1, with D possibly TRBD2 on 6 matching bases. Trimming shortened V by 4 bases and J by 0 bases, and 17 bases separated the two germline ends. Germline CDR1 reads SGHRS; CDR2 reads YFSETQ. This CDR3 comprises 17 residues.

The sample holds many counts of this clonotype. The rearrangement uses TRBV2 and TRBJ1-5; D remains unclear. Germline V lookup: CDR1 SNHLY, CDR2 FYNNEI. Trimming removed 7 bases at V and 5 bases at J, with 15 bases between. The CDR3 loop spans 14 amino acids. CDR3 DNA sequence: TGTGCCAGCACGGGCGAGCAAGACCATCAGCCCCAGCATTTT. This codes for CASTGEQDHQPQHF.

The chain couples TRBV7-2 to TRBJ1-2; D call uncertain. This CDR3 has 15 residues. CDR1 is SGHTA, CDR2 FQGNSA, per germline. The V gene lost 2 bases and the J gene lost 8 bases, with 18 bases spanning the gap. The CDR3 here is CASSLLGFHAAGYTF. CDR3 coding DNA: TGTGCCAGCAGCTTATTAGGCTTCCATGCCGCAGGCTACACCTTC.

This clonotype was observed many times. V and J are TRBV5-1 and TRBJ2-7, with TRBD1 matching over 9 bases. CDR3 size: 14 residues. The germline V gene has CDR1 SGHRS and CDR2 YFSETQ. V was pared by 7 bases and J by 3 bases, with 8 bases of the junction left unmatched. The CDR3 DNA is TGCGCCAGCCAAACCGGGACAGGGTACTACGAGCAGTACTTC. It codes for CASQTGTGYYEQYF.